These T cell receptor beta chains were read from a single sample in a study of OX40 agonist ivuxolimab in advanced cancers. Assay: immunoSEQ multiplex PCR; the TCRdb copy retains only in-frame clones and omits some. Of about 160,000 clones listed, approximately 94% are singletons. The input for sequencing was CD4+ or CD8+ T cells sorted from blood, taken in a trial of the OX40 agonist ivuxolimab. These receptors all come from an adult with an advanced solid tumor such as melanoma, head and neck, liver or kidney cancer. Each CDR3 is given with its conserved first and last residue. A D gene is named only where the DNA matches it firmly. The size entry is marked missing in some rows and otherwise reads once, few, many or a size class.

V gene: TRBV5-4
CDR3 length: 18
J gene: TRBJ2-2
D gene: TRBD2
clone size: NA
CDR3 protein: CASSRDSWGGGHTGELFF
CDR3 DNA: TGTGCCAGCAGCCGCGATTCTTGGGGCGGGGGGCACACCGGGGAGCTGTTTTTT

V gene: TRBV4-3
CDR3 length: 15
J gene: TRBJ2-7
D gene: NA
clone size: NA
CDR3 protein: CASSQGQEPPYEQYF
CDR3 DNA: TGCGCCAGCAGCCAAGGTCAGGAACCTCCCTACGAGCAGTACTTC

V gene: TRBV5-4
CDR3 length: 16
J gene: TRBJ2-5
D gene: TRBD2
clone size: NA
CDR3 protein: CASSLSGAPRLETQYF
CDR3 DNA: TGTGCCAGCAGCTTGAGCGGGGCGCCGAGATTAGAGACCCAGTACTTC

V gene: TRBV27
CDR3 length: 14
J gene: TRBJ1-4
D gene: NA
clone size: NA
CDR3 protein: CASSPTGATEKLFF
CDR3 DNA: TGTGCCAGCAGTCCCACCGGGGCGACCGAAAAACTGTTTTTT

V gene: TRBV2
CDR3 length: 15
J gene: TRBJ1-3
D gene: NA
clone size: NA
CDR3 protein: CASSVEAFSGNTIYF
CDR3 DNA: TGTGCCAGCAGTGTTGAGGCCTTCTCTGGAAACACCATATATTTT

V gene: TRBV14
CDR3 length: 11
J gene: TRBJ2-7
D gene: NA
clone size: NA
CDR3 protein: CASSQNSEQYF
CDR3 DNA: TGTGCCAGCAGCCAAAACAGCGAGCAGTACTTC

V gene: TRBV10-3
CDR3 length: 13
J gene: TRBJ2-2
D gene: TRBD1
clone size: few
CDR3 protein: CAIRAGGTGELFF
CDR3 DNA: TGTGCCATCAGGGCAGGGGGCACCGGGGAGCTGTTTTTT

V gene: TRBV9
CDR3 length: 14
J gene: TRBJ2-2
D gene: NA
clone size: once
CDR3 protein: CASSVQAGAGELFF
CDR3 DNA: TGTGCCAGCAGCGTTCAGGCTGGGGCCGGGGAGCTGTTTTTT

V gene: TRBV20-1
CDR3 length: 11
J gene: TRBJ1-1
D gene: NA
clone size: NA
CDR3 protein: CSAPRATEAFF
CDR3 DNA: TGCAGTGCGCCCAGGGCCACTGAAGCTTTCTTT

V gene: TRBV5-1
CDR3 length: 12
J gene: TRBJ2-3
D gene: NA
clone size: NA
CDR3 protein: CASNWPPDTQYF
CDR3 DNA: TGCGCCAGCAATTGGCCCCCAGATACGCAGTATTTT

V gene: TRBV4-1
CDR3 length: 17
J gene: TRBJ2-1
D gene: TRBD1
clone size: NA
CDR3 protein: CASSQVGKDRGRTEQFF
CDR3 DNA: TGCGCCAGCAGCCAAGTGGGAAAGGACAGGGGGCGCACCGAGCAGTTCTTC

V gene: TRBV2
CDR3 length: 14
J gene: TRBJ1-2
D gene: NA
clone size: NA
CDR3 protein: CASSESGLDYGYTF
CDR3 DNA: TGTGCCAGCAGTGAAAGTGGGTTGGACTATGGCTACACCTTC

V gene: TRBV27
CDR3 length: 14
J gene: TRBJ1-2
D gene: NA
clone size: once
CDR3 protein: CASSLSGRVVGYTF
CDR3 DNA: TGTGCCAGCAGTTTATCGGGGCGGGTAGTGGGCTACACCTTC

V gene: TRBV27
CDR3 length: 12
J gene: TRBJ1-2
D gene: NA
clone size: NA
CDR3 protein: CASSKSGYGYTF
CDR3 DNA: TGTGCCAGCAGTAAGAGTGGCTATGGCTACACCTTC

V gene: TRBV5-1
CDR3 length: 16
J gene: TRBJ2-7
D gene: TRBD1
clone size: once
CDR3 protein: CASSLPGTGIRNEQYF
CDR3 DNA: TGCGCCAGCAGCCTGCCTGGGACAGGTATTAGGAACGAGCAGTACTTC

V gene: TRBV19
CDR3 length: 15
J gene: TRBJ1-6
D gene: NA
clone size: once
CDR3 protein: CASRNQRTGNSPLHF
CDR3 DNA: TGTGCCAGTAGAAACCAACGGACGGGGAATTCACCCCTCCACTTT

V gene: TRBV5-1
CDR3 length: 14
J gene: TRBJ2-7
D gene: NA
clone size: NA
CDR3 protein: CASSLAAGKQEQYF
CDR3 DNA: TGCGCCAGCAGCTTGGCGGCGGGAAAACAAGAGCAGTACTTC

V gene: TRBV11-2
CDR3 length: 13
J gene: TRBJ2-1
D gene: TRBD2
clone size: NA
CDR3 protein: CASGTSGKNEQFF
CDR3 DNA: TGTGCCAGCGGGACTAGCGGGAAGAATGAGCAGTTCTTC

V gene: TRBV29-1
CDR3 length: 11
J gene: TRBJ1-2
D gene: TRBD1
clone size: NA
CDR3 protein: CSVRGAYGYTF
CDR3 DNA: TGCAGCGTCAGGGGGGCCTATGGCTACACCTTC

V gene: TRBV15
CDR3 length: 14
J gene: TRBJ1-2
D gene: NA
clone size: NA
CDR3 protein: CATSRDGKLYGYTF
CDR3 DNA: TGTGCCACCAGCAGAGATGGGAAGCTCTATGGCTACACCTTC

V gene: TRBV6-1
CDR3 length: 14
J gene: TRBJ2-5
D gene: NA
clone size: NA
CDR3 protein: CASSEDRSPETQYF
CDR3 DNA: TGTGCCAGCAGTGAAGATCGATCACCGGAGACCCAGTACTTC

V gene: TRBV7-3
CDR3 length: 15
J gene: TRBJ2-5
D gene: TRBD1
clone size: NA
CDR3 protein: CASSQYQGQGETQYF
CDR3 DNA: TGTGCCAGCAGTCAATACCAGGGACAGGGAGAGACCCAGTACTTC

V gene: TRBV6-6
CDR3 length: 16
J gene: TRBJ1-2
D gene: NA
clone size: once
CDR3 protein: CASSYSTGAGPYGYTF
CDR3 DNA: TGTGCCAGCAGTTACTCGACCGGGGCAGGGCCCTATGGCTACACCTTC

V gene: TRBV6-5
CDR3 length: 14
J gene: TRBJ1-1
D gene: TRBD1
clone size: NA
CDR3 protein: CASSWGQENTEAFF
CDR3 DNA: TGTGCCAGCAGTTGGGGACAGGAGAACACTGAAGCTTTCTTT

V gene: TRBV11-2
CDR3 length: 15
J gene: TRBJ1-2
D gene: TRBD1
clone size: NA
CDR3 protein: CASRGPGTALYGYTF
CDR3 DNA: TGTGCCAGCAGGGGCCCCGGGACAGCACTCTATGGCTACACCTTC

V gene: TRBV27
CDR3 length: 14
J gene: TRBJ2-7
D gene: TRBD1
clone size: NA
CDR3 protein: CASSSRQGAHEQYF
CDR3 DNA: TGTGCCAGCAGTTCACGACAGGGGGCTCACGAGCAGTACTTC

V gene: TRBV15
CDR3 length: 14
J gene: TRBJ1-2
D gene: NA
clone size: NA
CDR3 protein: CATSSGTDNYGYTF
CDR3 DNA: TGTGCCACCAGCTCGGGGACGGATAACTATGGCTACACCTTC

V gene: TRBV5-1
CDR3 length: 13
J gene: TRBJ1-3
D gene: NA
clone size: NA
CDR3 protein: CASSFGSGNTIYF
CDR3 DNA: TGCGCCAGCAGCTTCGGCTCTGGAAACACCATATATTTT

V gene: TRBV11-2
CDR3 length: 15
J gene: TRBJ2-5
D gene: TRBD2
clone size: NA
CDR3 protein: CASSPWGGYQETQYF
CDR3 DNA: TGTGCCAGCAGCCCGTGGGGGGGGTACCAAGAGACCCAGTACTTC

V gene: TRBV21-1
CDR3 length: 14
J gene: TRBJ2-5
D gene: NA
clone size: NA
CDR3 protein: CASSSAGVEETQYF
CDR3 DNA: TGTGCCAGCAGCTCCGCAGGGGTGGAAGAGACCCAGTACTTC

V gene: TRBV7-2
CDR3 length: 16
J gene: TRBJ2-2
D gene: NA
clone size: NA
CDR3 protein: CASSPEMGGGTGELFF
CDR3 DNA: TGTGCCAGCAGCCCAGAGATGGGGGGAGGCACCGGGGAGCTGTTTTTT

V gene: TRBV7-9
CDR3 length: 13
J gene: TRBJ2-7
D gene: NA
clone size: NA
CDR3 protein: CASRSGPSYEQYF
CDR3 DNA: TGTGCCAGCAGGTCGGGTCCCTCCTACGAGCAGTACTTC

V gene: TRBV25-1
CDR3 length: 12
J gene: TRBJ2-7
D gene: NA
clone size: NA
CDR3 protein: CASSDLNYEQYF
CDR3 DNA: TGTGCCAGCAGTGACCTTAACTACGAGCAGTACTTC

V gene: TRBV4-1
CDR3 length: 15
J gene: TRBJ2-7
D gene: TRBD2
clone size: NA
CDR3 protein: CASSHRRGGPYEQYF
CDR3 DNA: TGCGCCAGCAGCCACCGACGGGGGGGGCCCTACGAGCAGTACTTC

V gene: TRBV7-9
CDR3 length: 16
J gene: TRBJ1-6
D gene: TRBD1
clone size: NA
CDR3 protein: CASSFWGQGDNSPLHF
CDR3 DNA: TGTGCCAGCAGCTTTTGGGGACAGGGGGATAATTCACCCCTCCACTTT

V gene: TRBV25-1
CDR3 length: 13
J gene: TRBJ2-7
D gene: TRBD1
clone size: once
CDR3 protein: CASMRGQAYEQYF
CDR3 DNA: TGTGCCAGCATGCGGGGACAGGCTTACGAGCAGTACTTC

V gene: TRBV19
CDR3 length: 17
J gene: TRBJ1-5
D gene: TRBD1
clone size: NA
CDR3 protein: CASSIVLGQVPHQPQHF
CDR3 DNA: TGTGCCAGTAGTATAGTCCTAGGACAGGTTCCCCATCAGCCCCAGCATTTT

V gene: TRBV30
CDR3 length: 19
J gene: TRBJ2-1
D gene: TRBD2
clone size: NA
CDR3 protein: CAFASYGTSGTLRYNEQFF
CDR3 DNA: TGTGCCTTCGCTTCGTATGGGACTAGCGGGACCCTTCGCTACAATGAGCAGTTCTTC

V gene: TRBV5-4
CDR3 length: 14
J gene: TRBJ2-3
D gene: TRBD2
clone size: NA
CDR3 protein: CASTPGGEADTQYF
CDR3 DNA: TGTGCCAGCACCCCGGGAGGGGAGGCAGATACGCAGTATTTT

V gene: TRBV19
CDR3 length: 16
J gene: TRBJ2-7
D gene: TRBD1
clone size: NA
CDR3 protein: CASSIIGTGVHYEQYF
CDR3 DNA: TGTGCCAGTAGTATTATCGGGACAGGCGTTCACTACGAGCAGTACTTC

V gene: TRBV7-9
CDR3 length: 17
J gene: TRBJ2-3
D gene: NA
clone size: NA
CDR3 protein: CASSRSAQGPRTDTQYF
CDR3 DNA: TGTGCCAGCAGCCGATCAGCGCAGGGGCCCCGCACAGATACGCAGTATTTT

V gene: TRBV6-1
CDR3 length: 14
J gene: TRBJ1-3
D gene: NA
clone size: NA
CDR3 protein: CASSEPSSGNTIYF
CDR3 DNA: TGTGCCAGCAGTGAACCCAGCTCTGGAAACACCATATATTTT